Described below is a single T cell receptor beta chain sequence and its context. What it recognizes is unknown. Libraries were prepared by immunoSEQ multiplex PCR; TCRdb keeps only in-frame clonotypes and omits some of them. Of 20,000 to 25,000 clones detected, approximately 68% appear once; the ten largest clones hold around 19%. The unexposed donors gave CD4+ T cells in about 2011-2019, prior to COVID-19. Isolation of CD4+ T cells took place after approximately eleven days in culture. The sample belongs to a study of CD4 T cells in relation to SARS-CoV-2 and coronaviruses. Overall study: After less than eleven days of antigen culture, PBMC TCR beta CDR3s were sequenced.

The CDR3 has 15 amino acids. Germline values: CDR1 SGHRS, CDR2 YFSETQ. Trimming at V came to 5 bases and at J to 1 base, leaving 9 bases not matched to a gene. The source material was CD4+ T cells from PBMCs, cultured in vitro. The V call is TRBV5-1, the J call TRBJ2-7, with 7 bases identical to TRBD1. This receptor was identified in a human donor in good health. CDR3 amino acids: CASSYDGTESYEQYF. For the CDR3, the DNA is TGCGCCAGCAGTTACGACGGGACAGAGTCCTACGAGCAGTACTTC.